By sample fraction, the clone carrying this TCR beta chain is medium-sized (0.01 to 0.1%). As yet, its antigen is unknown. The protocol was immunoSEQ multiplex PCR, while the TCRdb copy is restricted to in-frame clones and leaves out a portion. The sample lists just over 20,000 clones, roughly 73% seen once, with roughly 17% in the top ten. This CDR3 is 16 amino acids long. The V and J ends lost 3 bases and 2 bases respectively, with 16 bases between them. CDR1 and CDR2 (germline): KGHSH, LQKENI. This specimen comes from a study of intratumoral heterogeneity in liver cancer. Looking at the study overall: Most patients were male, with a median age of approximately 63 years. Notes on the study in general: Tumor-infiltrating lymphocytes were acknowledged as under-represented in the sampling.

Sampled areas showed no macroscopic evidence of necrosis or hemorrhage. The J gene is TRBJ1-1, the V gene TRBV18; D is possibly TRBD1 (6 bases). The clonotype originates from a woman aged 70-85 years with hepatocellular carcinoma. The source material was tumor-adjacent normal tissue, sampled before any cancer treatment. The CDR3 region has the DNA TGTGCCAGCTCACCGGATAGCAGGGGTTCCAACACTGAAGCTTTCTTT. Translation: CASSPDSRGSNTEAFF.